Each of the 30 T cell receptor beta chains below was sequenced from the same sample in a study of shared clonotypes between healthy human individuals. Positively selected for CCR7, the CD45RO-negative cells used as naive CD8 cells excluded terminally differentiated effector memory CD45RA+ cells. Libraries were prepared by immunoSEQ multiplex PCR; TCRdb keeps only in-frame clonotypes and omits some of them. Here the sample spans some 1,900,000 clones, approximately 95% being singletons. Material for sequencing was naive CD8+ T cells sorted from blood. The origin of the receptors is a young man in good health.

The gene calls are TRBV9 and TRBJ1-4; D perhaps matches TRBD1 (5 bases). Trimming took off 0 bases at V and 11 bases at J, with 14 bases between the two ends. This CDR3 is built from 14 residues. Looked up from germline, CDR1 is SGDLS and CDR2 is YYNGEE. The CDR3 sequence: CASSVGDETQKLFF. The CDR3 DNA reads as TGTGCCAGCAGCGTAGGGGACGAAACACAGAAACTGTTTTTT.

This clone was observed a few times. This chain uses TRBV11-2 with TRBJ1-1; the D gene is possibly TRBD1 (5 bases). Trimming left V 10 bases short and J 5 bases short, with 17 bases between. This CDR3 contains 13 residues. From germline, CDR1 is SGHAT and CDR2 FQNNGV. CDR3 DNA sequence: TGTGCCATCTCATTCATCCAGGGAACTGAAGCTTTCTTT. Translating gives CAISFIQGTEAFF.

The chain combines TRBV7-2 with TRBJ2-7; the D gene is possibly TRBD1 (5 bases). CDR1 SGHTA and CDR2 FQGNSA come from the germline V gene. CDR3 length equals 12 residues. Trimming cost V 4 bases and J 4 bases, with 8 bases left between them. CDR3 residues: CASSSPGYEQYF. In nucleotides, the CDR3 is TGTGCCAGCAGCTCCCCAGGGTACGAGCAGTACTTC. The complete variable domain, with remaining parts taken from reference TRBV7-2 and TRBJ2-7, reads GAGVSQSPSNKVTEKGKDVELRCDPISGHTALYWYRQSLGQGLEFLIYFQGNSAPDKSGLPSDRFSAERTGGSVSTLTIQRTQQEDSAVYLCASSSPGYEQYFGPGTRLTVT.

The gene calls are TRBV28 and TRBJ1-2; possibly TRBD1 for D (6 bases). CDR3 size: 15 residues. V gave up 3 bases and J gave up 5 bases, with 16 bases separating them. Germline CDR1 is MDHEN and CDR2 is SYDVKM. In DNA form, the CDR3 reads TGTGCCAGCAGTTTCGCAGGGACACCCGATTATGGCTACACCTTC. Protein: CASSFAGTPDYGYTF.

Comments on this clone: Other DNA sequences from this sample encode an identical CDR3 as well. CDR3 nucleotides: TGCGCCAGCAGCCCCCGTGGGGGCTACGAGCAGTACTTC. The encoded protein is CASSPRGGYEQYF. The chain employs TRBV4-1 and TRBJ2-7; D may correspond to TRBD1 or TRBD2 (5 bases each). Trimming took off 4 bases at V and 3 bases at J, with 10 bases between the two ends. Germline CDR1 and CDR2: MGHRA and YSYEKL. The CDR3 runs 13 residues.

CDR3 sequence (DNA): TGTGCCAGCGGGGACGGCCACTACGAGCAGTACTTC. Translating it yields CASGDGHYEQYF. The chain links TRBV6-5 to TRBJ2-7, with D possibly called TRBD1 or TRBD2 (5 bases each). The CDR3 contains 12 residues. V lost 8 bases and J lost 3, with 11 bases in between. CDR1 MNHEY and CDR2 SVGAGI come from the germline V gene.

The genes are TRBV9 and TRBJ1-1; 9 bases line up with TRBD1. The V gene end was trimmed by 3 bases and the J gene end by 1 base; junction bases not matched to a gene: 7. This CDR3 comprises 16 residues. CDR1 is SGDLS, CDR2 YYNGEE, per germline. CDR3 loop: CASSGTTGGTNTEAFF. The CDR3 nucleotides read TGTGCCAGCAGCGGGACGACAGGGGGAACGAACACTGAAGCTTTCTTT.

In its sample, this clone was seen a few times. This chain joins TRBV6-1 and TRBJ1-3; D remains unclear. The CDR3 extends over 15 amino acids. Germline V gene sequence: CDR1 MNHNS, CDR2 SASEGT. V lost 1 base, J lost 0 bases, and 7 bases lay in between. CDR3 in amino acids: CASSEDVISGNTIYF. DNA for the CDR3: TGTGCCAGCAGTGAAGACGTCATCTCTGGAAACACCATATATTTT.

The chain carries TRBV29-1 and TRBJ2-3; D is perhaps TRBD2 (6 bases). CDR1 and CDR2 (germline): SQVTM, ANQGSEA. This CDR3 region has 13 residues. The CDR3 here is CSLADFDTDTQYF. The CDR3 nucleotides are TGCAGTTTAGCGGATTTCGACACAGATACGCAGTATTTT.

CDR3 sequence reads: CASSSQGVKVDTEAFF. The CDR3 nucleotides read TGTGCCAGCAGCTCACAGGGGGTAAAGGTGGACACTGAAGCTTTCTTT. The genes are TRBV7-3 and TRBJ1-1, with TRBD1 matching over 8 bases. This CDR3 has 16 amino acids. V shed 4 bases, J shed 3 bases, and the junction held 10 bases outside the gene matches. Germline CDR1 reads SGHTA; CDR2 reads FQGTGA.

The chain recombines TRBV4-3 with TRBJ1-1; 7 bases line up with TRBD1. V trimming: 3 bases; J trimming: 1 base; junction bases outside the gene matches: 8. The CDR3 runs to 16 residues. Per germline, CDR1 LGHNA and CDR2 YSLEER. CDR3 sequence (DNA): TGCGCCAGCAGCCAGGCAAGACAGGGAAAGAACACTGAAGCTTTCTTT. This gives the protein CASSQARQGKNTEAFF.

The chain joins TRBV5-6 to TRBJ2-2, with 7 bases matching TRBD1. The CDR3 spans 14 residues. The V gene end was trimmed by 3 bases and the J gene end by 7 bases; junction bases not matched to a gene: 6. The germline gives CDR1 SGHDT, CDR2 YYEEEE. CDR3 DNA: TGTGCCAGCAGCTGGGGACAGCTCATCGGGGAGCTGTTTTTT. This codes for CASSWGQLIGELFF.

The chain employs TRBV4-1 and TRBJ2-5; the D is unclear. Per germline, CDR1 MGHRA and CDR2 YSYEKL. The CDR3 runs 16 residues. V lost 1 base, J lost 0 bases, and 12 bases lay in between. The CDR3 DNA sequence: TGCGCCAGCAGCCAAGTAGGAGTGCAATACCAAGAGACCCAGTACTTC. It is translated as CASSQVGVQYQETQYF.

Concerning this clone itself: One end of the junction varies from germline; a read error may be responsible. The chain has TRBV27 and TRBJ2-5, with D possibly matching TRBD2 (6 bases). From germline, CDR1 is MNHEY and CDR2 SMNVEV (reference sequence). This CDR3 spans 15 amino acids. The CDR3 protein is CTSGGAGSTVKTQYF. CDR3 nucleotide sequence: TGTACCAGCGGAGGGGCGGGATCAACTGTGAAGACCCAGTACTTC.

The CDR3: CASSLVGEGTQYF. The CDR3 nucleotides read TGTGCCAGCAGTTTGGTGGGGGAAGGTACGCAGTATTTT. The chain couples TRBV27 to TRBJ2-3; D may match TRBD1 or TRBD2 (5 bases each). Trimming left V 3 bases short and J 8 bases short, with 12 bases between. This CDR3 contains 13 residues. Germline-derived CDR1 and CDR2 are MNHEY and SMNVEV (reference sequence).

This clone came up a few times. The CDR3 region has the DNA TGTGCCAGCAGCTTGGGGACAGACTATGGCTACACCTTC. It codes for CASSLGTDYGYTF. This chain links TRBV5-4 with TRBJ1-2; D is perhaps TRBD1 (6 bases). This CDR3 comprises 13 residues. V gave up 0 bases and J gave up 3 bases, with 6 bases separating them. CDR1 SGHNT and CDR2 YYREEE come from the germline V gene (reference sequence).

This clone was seen only a few times. The gene calls are TRBV9 and TRBJ2-2; D unresolved. Per germline, CDR1 SGDLS and CDR2 YYNGEE. The CDR3 has 13 residues. V was shortened by 0 bases and J by 5 bases, with 5 bases between the two germline ends. The CDR3 region has the DNA TGTGCCAGCAGCGTAGATTGGACCGGGGAGCTGTTTTTT. Its protein is CASSVDWTGELFF.

The chain couples TRBV9 to TRBJ2-7, with D perhaps matching TRBD2 (5 bases). The CDR3 covers 11 residues. CDR1 is SGDLS and CDR2 is YYNGEE in the germline V gene. V shed 2 bases and J shed 7 bases, with 7 bases lying between them. DNA of the CDR3: TGTGCCAGCAGCGTCTCGGGGGAGCAGTACTTC. As protein: CASSVSGEQYF.

The chain employs TRBV25-1 and TRBJ2-5; D possibly uses TRBD1 or TRBD2 (5 bases each). Looked up from germline, CDR1 is MGHDK and CDR2 is SYGVNS. The V and J ends lost 6 bases and 1 base respectively, with 6 bases between them. The CDR3 sequence is 12 residues long. CDR3 bases: TGTGCCAGCAGGGGGACCCAAGAGACCCAGTACTTC. This sequence encodes CASRGTQETQYF.

This clone was picked up one time. V usage is TRBV29-1 and J usage is TRBJ2-7; 8 bases align to TRBD2. Germline lookup yields CDR1 SQVTM and CDR2 ANQGSEA. The CDR3 has 15 amino acids. The junction had 8 bases not matched to a gene; V was cut back by 0 bases and J by 4 bases. The CDR3 region has the DNA TGCAGCGTTGAAGATCAACGGGAGGGCCGATACGAGCAGTACTTC. Translation gives CSVEDQREGRYEQYF.

This sequence joins TRBV21-1 and TRBJ1-5; TRBD1 reflects the table's D call only, with no check against the DNA. TRBV21-1 is deemed a pseudogene. The CDR3 runs 15 residues. The CDR3 DNA follows: TGTGCCAGCAACAGCAGGGGGCGAGGCAATCAGCCCCAGCATTTT. This sequence encodes CASNSRGRGNQPQHF.

The chain is built from TRBV19 and TRBJ2-1; 11 bases are shared with TRBD2. The germline V gene encodes CDR1 LNHDA and CDR2 SQIVND (reference sequence). After removal of 6 bases from V and 6 bases from J, the junction contained 7 bases not matched to a gene. This CDR3 is 15 amino acids long. CDR3 sequence (DNA): TGTGCCAGTAGCTCGTTAGCGGGGGGGCCCAATGAGCAGTTCTTC. Translating gives CASSSLAGGPNEQFF.

The rearrangement links TRBV9 to TRBJ2-2, with D possibly called TRBD1 or TRBD2 (5 bases each). V shed 4 bases and J shed 7 bases, with 20 bases lying between them. The CDR3 is 16 residues long. Germline V CDR1 and CDR2: SGDLS, YYNGEE. The CDR3 here is CASSTAGTSKVGELFF. In DNA form, the CDR3 reads TGTGCCAGCAGCACGGCCGGGACGAGCAAGGTCGGGGAGCTGTTTTTT.

This chain's CDR3 is CASSDSLGSVTGELFF. CDR3 nucleotide sequence: TGTGCCAGCAGCGACAGCCTAGGGTCAGTCACCGGGGAGCTGTTTTTT. The V and J genes are TRBV7-9 and TRBJ2-2; a possible D gene is TRBD1 (5 bases). This CDR3 contains 16 residues. The ends were cut back, 5 bases at V and 4 bases at J, with 17 bases in the middle. Germline V gene data show CDR1 as SEHNR and CDR2 as FQNEAQ (reference sequence).

In DNA, the CDR3 is TGTGCCAGCAGTTTAGACAGGGGATCCGATACGCAGTATTTT. Translation: CASSLDRGSDTQYF. The V call is TRBV28, the J call TRBJ2-3; 8 nucleotides align to TRBD1. The CDR3 runs 14 residues. V lost 2 bases and J lost 6; bases outside the gene matches: 4. Per germline, CDR1 MDHEN and CDR2 SYDVKM.

This chain joins TRBV5-4 and TRBJ2-7, with a weak D call TRBD2 (7 bases). Trimming removed 4 bases from V and 3 bases from J, with 17 bases in between. The CDR3 is 15 residues long. CDR1 and CDR2 (germline): SGHNT, YYREEE (reference sequence). The CDR3 spells CASSPEGGVGYEQYF. Written as DNA, the CDR3 is TGTGCCAGCAGCCCGGAGGGGGGGGTAGGCTACGAGCAGTACTTC.

Turning to this clone: The same CDR3 also results from other DNA sequences found in this sample. The chain has TRBV5-6 and TRBJ2-7; D uncertain. The germline gives CDR1 SGHDT, CDR2 YYEEEE. CDR3 length equals 13 residues. V was trimmed by 4 bases and J by 4 bases, leaving 12 bases between them. The CDR3 sequence is CASSPGPPYEQYF. The CDR3 nucleotides are TGTGCCAGCAGCCCCGGACCGCCTTACGAGCAGTACTTC.

This chain uses TRBV5-1 with TRBJ2-2; TRBD1 matches 9 bases. V lost 3 bases to trimming and J lost 4 bases; unmatched junction nucleotides: 7. CDR3 length: 16 residues. Germline V gene data show CDR1 as SGHRS and CDR2 as YFSETQ. The CDR3 sequence is CASSSGQGRVTGELFF. The CDR3, as DNA: TGCGCCAGCAGCTCCGGACAGGGGCGGGTCACCGGGGAGCTGTTTTTT.

The gene calls are TRBV9 and TRBJ1-2, with a tentative D call TRBD1 (6 bases). Trimming left V 3 bases short and J 7 bases short, with 13 bases between. Germline V gene lookup returns CDR1 SGDLS and CDR2 YYNGEE. This CDR3 contains 13 residues. The CDR3 bases are TGTGCCAGCAGCGCAGGGGCGTATGGTGGCTACACCTTC. Protein sequence: CASSAGAYGGYTF.

The genes are TRBV19 and TRBJ2-7; no clear D gene. Germline-derived CDR1 and CDR2 are LNHDA and SQIVND (reference sequence). The V end lost 3 bases, the J end lost 3 bases, and 12 bases lay between the germline ends. The CDR3 totals 14 residues. The CDR3 is CASSMGGLYYEQYF. In DNA, the CDR3 is TGTGCCAGTAGTATGGGTGGGTTATACTACGAGCAGTACTTC.